Following are 20 T cell receptor beta chains from one sample sequenced in a study of cytomegalovirus exposure and HLA in healthy donors. 13 Jbeta primers and 60 Vbeta primers were used for the PCR. Repertoires were generated with immunoSEQ multiplex PCR, while TCRdb's copy carries only in-frame clones and drops some. The data hold 95,000 to 150,000 clones, with around 82% observed a single time. The sample taken for sequencing was PBMCs. The source is a man aged 30-40 years in good health and CMV-seropositive.

The rearrangement joins TRBV19 to TRBJ2-3, with 7 bases lining up with TRBD1. The J segment lost 4 bases and the V segment lost 3 bases, leaving 4 bases of the junction unmatched. Germline V lookup: CDR1 LNHDA, CDR2 SQIVND (reference sequence). The CDR3 contains 14 residues. CDR3 sequence reads: CASSIKQGSDTQYF. DNA of the CDR3: TGTGCCAGTAGTATCAAACAGGGGTCAGATACGCAGTATTTT.

This rearrangement joins TRBV28 to TRBJ2-7; D is possibly TRBD2 (6 bases). Germline lookup yields CDR1 MDHEN and CDR2 SYDVKM. The CDR3 is 14 residues long. V was clipped by 1 base and J by 2 bases, with 9 bases between them. In DNA form, the CDR3 reads TGTGCCAGCAGTTTATACGCGGGGACCTACGAGCAGTACTTC. It translates to CASSLYAGTYEQYF.

This sequence joins TRBV5-4 and TRBJ2-5; 8 positions agree with TRBD1. Germline V lookup: CDR1 SGHNT, CDR2 YYREEE (reference sequence). This CDR3 region has 17 residues. Trimming removed 0 bases from V and 5 bases from J; junction bases left unmatched: 12. The CDR3 protein is CASSLGAGQGAGETQYF. The CDR3, as DNA: TGTGCCAGCAGCTTGGGCGCGGGGCAGGGGGCGGGGGAGACCCAGTACTTC.

The J gene is TRBJ2-1, the V gene TRBV9; TRBD1 aligns across 9 bases. This CDR3 is 15 amino acids long. Germline values: CDR1 SGDLS, CDR2 YYNGEE. V was clipped by 1 base and J by 8 bases; unmatched bases: 7. CDR3 loop: CASSVLGQGFDEQFF. The CDR3 region has the DNA TGTGCCAGCAGCGTATTGGGACAGGGATTCGATGAGCAGTTCTTC.

The CDR3: CAISVTSGATDTQYF. The CDR3, as DNA: TGTGCCATCAGTGTGACTAGCGGGGCCACAGATACGCAGTATTTT. V usage is TRBV10-3 and J usage is TRBJ2-3; TRBD2 matches 11 bases. This CDR3 has 15 residues. Germline CDR1 is ENHRY and CDR2 is SYGVKD. Trimming took 4 bases from V and 2 from J; bases not matched to a gene: 2.

V usage is TRBV5-1 and J usage is TRBJ1-4; 8 positions match TRBD1. The germline gives CDR1 SGHRS, CDR2 YFSETQ. CDR3 length: 15 amino acids. V lost 0 bases and J lost 8; bases outside the gene matches: 6. CDR3 DNA sequence: TGCGCCAGCAGCTTGGAGCAGGGGGCGCAGGAAAAACTGTTTTTT. This translates into CASSLEQGAQEKLFF.

This sequence joins TRBV7-9 and TRBJ2-5; D unclear. The CDR3 is 12 amino acids. The germline V and J ends were trimmed by 5 bases and 2 bases, with 6 bases remaining between them. Germline-derived CDR1 and CDR2 are SEHNR and FQNEAQ (reference sequence). The CDR3 loop is CASSQRQETQYF. CDR3 sequence (DNA): TGTGCCAGCAGCCAGAGGCAAGAGACCCAGTACTTC.

The chain joins TRBV6-1 to TRBJ1-1; no clear D. Germline-derived CDR1 and CDR2 are MNHNS and SASEGT. This CDR3 region has 14 residues. V was shortened by 0 bases and J by 4 bases, with 9 bases between the two germline ends. CDR3 sequence: CASSEAAGSTEAFF. CDR3 in DNA: TGTGCCAGCAGTGAAGCAGCGGGGAGCACTGAAGCTTTCTTT.

This clone has a single count. A read error may account for a junction end that differs from germline. The chain couples TRBV5-1 to TRBJ2-4; 7 bases map to TRBD1. Germline V gives CDR1 SGHRS, CDR2 YFSETQ. The CDR3 consists of 12 residues. The CDR3 reads CASSPEGDSPNF. CDR3 nucleotide sequence: TGCGCCAGCAGCCCCGAGGGGGACAGCCCTAACTTC.

The rearrangement links TRBV27 to TRBJ2-7, with 14 bases that match TRBD2. Losses at the gene ends were 3 bases for V and 2 bases for J; bases not matched to a gene: 9. The CDR3 is 18 residues long. Germline loops: CDR1 MNHEY, CDR2 SMNVEV (reference sequence). CDR3 sequence reads: CASSFVTGTSGSPYEQYF. CDR3 DNA: TGTGCCAGCAGTTTCGTTACCGGGACTAGCGGGAGCCCCTACGAGCAGTACTTC.

The rearrangement links TRBV7-8 to TRBJ1-2; no definite D call. The germline gives CDR1 SGHVS, CDR2 FQNEAQ. With 0 bases removed from V and 4 bases from J, the gap between germline ends came to 3 bases. CDR3 length: 12 amino acids. The CDR3 is CASSLASYGYTF. The CDR3 DNA is TGTGCCAGCAGCTTAGCGAGCTATGGCTACACCTTC.

The chain links TRBV19 to TRBJ1-5, with D possibly being TRBD1 (6 bases). Germline assignment: CDR1 LNHDA and CDR2 SQIVND (reference sequence). The CDR3 runs 16 residues. The V gene lost 1 base and the J gene lost 2 bases, with 12 bases spanning the gap. This CDR3 is CASSIGRDRRNQPQHF. The CDR3 bases are TGTGCCAGTAGTATAGGGCGCGACAGGCGCAATCAGCCCCAGCATTTT. Combining the CDR3 with reference TRBV19 and TRBJ1-5 gives the whole variable domain DGGITQSPKYLFRKEGQNVTLSCEQNLNHDAMYWYRQDPGQGLRLIYYSQIVNDFQKGDIAEGYSVSREKKESFPLTVTSAQKNPTAFYLCASSIGRDRRNQPQHFGDGTRLSIL.

The rearrangement uses TRBV29-1 and TRBJ2-1; weak D call: TRBD1 (6 bases). The CDR3 length is 14 residues. Germline V gene data show CDR1 as SQVTM and CDR2 as ANQGSEA. V lost 5 bases and J 8 bases, leaving 19 bases between the germline ends. The CDR3 nucleotides are TGCAGCGTTCGGCGAAACCGGGACACGCATGAGCAGTTCTTC. This encodes CSVRRNRDTHEQFF.

The chain links TRBV9 to TRBJ1-4, with D maybe TRBD1 (5 bases). Trimming removed 4 bases at V and 3 bases at J, with 16 bases between. Germline V gene sequence: CDR1 SGDLS, CDR2 YYNGEE. The length of the CDR3 is 16 residues. The CDR3 DNA is TGTGCCAGCAGCCCCGGGGGGTTCTGGGCTAATGAAAAACTGTTTTTT. It is translated as CASSPGGFWANEKLFF. The full variable domain, with the rest looked up from reference TRBV9 and TRBJ1-4, is DSGVTQTPKHLITATGQRVTLRCSPRSGDLSVYWYQQSLDQGLQFLIQYYNGEERAKGNILERFSAQQFPDLHSELNLSSLELGDSALYFCASSPGGFWANEKLFFGSGTQLSVL.

This clone was detected a few times. The CDR3 DNA follows: TGTGCCAGCAGCTTAAGAGCGGGAGTCAGGAATGAGCAGTTCTTC. It specifies CASSLRAGVRNEQFF. J is TRBJ2-1 and V is TRBV7-2; 8 nucleotides line up with TRBD2. J was trimmed by 7 bases and V by 2 bases; bases with no gene match: 7. This CDR3 has 15 amino acids. Germline assignment: CDR1 SGHTA and CDR2 FQGNSA.

This chain uses TRBV19 with TRBJ2-5; possibly TRBD2 for D (6 bases). The CDR3 runs 18 residues. V was shortened by 1 base and J by 5 bases, with 23 bases between the two germline ends. CDR1 and CDR2 from the germline V gene are LNHDA and SQIVND (reference sequence). The CDR3 loop is CASSIVLTRSGGWETQYF. The DNA of the CDR3 is TGTGCCAGTAGTATAGTGCTCACTCGATCCGGGGGATGGGAGACCCAGTACTTC.

The rearrangement uses TRBV5-4 and TRBJ2-3, with TRBD2 matching over 13 bases. The V gene end was trimmed by 4 bases and the J gene end by 4 bases; junction bases not matched to a gene: 9. The CDR3 length is 17 residues. The germline V gene has CDR1 SGHNT and CDR2 YYREEE (reference sequence). The CDR3 reads CASSLGLAGAKPDTQYF. In nucleotides, the CDR3 is TGTGCCAGCAGCCTTGGACTAGCGGGAGCGAAACCAGATACGCAGTATTTT. Full variable domain (outside the CDR3, taken from reference TRBV5-4 and TRBJ2-3): ETGVTQSPTHLIKTRGQQVTLRCSSQSGHNTVSWYQQALGQGPQFIFQYYREEENGRGNFPPRFSGLQFPNYSSELNVNALELDDSALYLCASSLGLAGAKPDTQYFGPGTRLTVL.

This chain links TRBV7-2 with TRBJ1-1; 7 nucleotides agree with TRBD1. V shed 5 bases, J shed 2 bases, and the junction held 5 bases outside the gene matches. CDR3 length: 14 amino acids. Germline CDR1 and CDR2: SGHTA and FQGNSA. The CDR3 region is CASSPGTANTEAFF. Written as DNA, the CDR3 is TGTGCCAGCAGCCCCGGGACAGCAAACACTGAAGCTTTCTTT.

V usage is TRBV5-5 and J usage is TRBJ2-2, with 8 bases lining up with TRBD1. The CDR3 has 15 residues. After removal of 3 bases from V and 6 bases from J, the junction contained 7 bases not matched to a gene. Germline CDR1 SGHKS, CDR2 YYEKEE (reference sequence). The CDR3 DNA reads as TGTGCCAGCAGCTGGTGGACAGGGCGCCCCGGGGAGCTGTTTTTT. Translating it yields CASSWWTGRPGELFF.

This clone has just one count. CDR3 nucleotide sequence: TGCAGCGTTGAAGTAGATGGTAGCGGCCCGGAGACCCAGTACTTC. This codes for CSVEVDGSGPETQYF. This rearrangement joins TRBV29-1 to TRBJ2-5, with TRBD2 as a possible D gene (6 bases). CDR3 length: 15 amino acids. Germline-derived CDR1 and CDR2 are SQVTM and ANQGSEA. V lost 1 base and J 5 bases, leaving 17 bases between the germline ends. Full variable domain (missing parts from reference TRBV29-1 and TRBJ2-5): SAVISQKPSRDICQRGTSLTIQCQVDSQVTMMFWYRQQPGQSLTLIATANQGSEATYESGFVIDKFPISRPNLTFSTLTVSNMSPEDSSIYLCSVEVDGSGPETQYFGPGTRLLVL.